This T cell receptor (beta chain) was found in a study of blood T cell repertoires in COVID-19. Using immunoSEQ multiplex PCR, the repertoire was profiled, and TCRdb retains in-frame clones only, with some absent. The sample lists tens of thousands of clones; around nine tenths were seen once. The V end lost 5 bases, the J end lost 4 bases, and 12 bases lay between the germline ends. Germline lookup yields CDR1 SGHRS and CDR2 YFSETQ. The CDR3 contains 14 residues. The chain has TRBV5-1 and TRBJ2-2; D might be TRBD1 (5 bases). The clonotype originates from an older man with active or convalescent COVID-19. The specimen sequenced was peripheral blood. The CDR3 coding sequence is TGCGCCAGCAGTTCGGACAAAACCACCGGGGAGCTGTTTTTT. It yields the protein CASSSDKTTGELFF. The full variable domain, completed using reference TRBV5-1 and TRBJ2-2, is KAGVTQTPRYLIKTRGQQVTLSCSPISGHRSVSWYQQTPGQGLQFLFEYFSETQRNKGNFPGRFSGRQFSNSRSEMNVSTLELGDSALYLCASSSDKTTGELFFGEGSRLTVL.